These 21 T cell receptor beta chains came from one sample sequenced in a study of cytomegalovirus exposure and HLA in healthy donors. PCR involved 60 Vbeta and 13 Jbeta primers. This table comes from immunoSEQ multiplex PCR, and its TCRdb copy is limited to in-frame clones, with some not included. The clone table shows 130,000 to 150,000 clones, with the ten largest holding 0.75% to 1%. Material for sequencing was PBMCs. These receptors all come from a male donor in good health and CMV-seronegative.

CDR3 DNA sequence: TGTGCCTGGACAGGGGAAGACAATAACTATGGCTACACCTTC. It specifies CAWTGEDNNYGYTF. The chain couples TRBV30 to TRBJ1-2; weak D call: TRBD1 (6 bases). V was cut by 4 bases and J by 1 base, with 13 bases left in between. This CDR3 has 14 amino acids. From germline, CDR1 is GTSNPN and CDR2 SVGIG (reference sequence). The whole variable domain, filled in from reference TRBV30 and TRBJ1-2, reads SQTIHQWPATLVQPVGSPLSLECTVEGTSNPNLYWYRQAAGRGLQLLFYSVGIGQISSEVPQNLSASRPQDRQFILSSKKLLLSDSGFYLCAWTGEDNNYGYTFGSGTRLTVV.

The chain carries TRBV10-2 and TRBJ1-1; no definite D call. Between the trimmed V and J ends, which lost 10 bases and 1 base, there was a span of 13 bases. Germline V gene sequence: CDR1 WSHSY, CDR2 SAAADI. This CDR3 spans 13 amino acids. CDR3 DNA sequence: TGCGCCACCCGGGGTGGATCGAACACTGAAGCTTTCTTT. It yields the protein CATRGGSNTEAFF.

The chain links TRBV2 to TRBJ2-3; no firm D call. The CDR3 covers 13 residues. Germline CDR1 and CDR2: SNHLY and FYNNEI. Trimming cost V 3 bases and J 6 bases, with 10 bases left between them. CDR3 nucleotide sequence: TGTGCCAGCAGTGAGGCGGAACCGGATACGCAGTATTTT. Residues: CASSEAEPDTQYF.

This chain links TRBV7-2 with TRBJ2-4, with TRBD1 matching over 7 bases. The V gene's germline CDR1 is SGHTA and CDR2 FQGNSA. The CDR3 consists of 16 residues. With 5 bases clipped from V and 0 bases from J, the junction kept 7 bases outside the gene matches. The CDR3 reads CASSVGTALAKNIQYF. Here the CDR3 DNA reads TGTGCCAGCAGCGTCGGGACAGCTCTAGCCAAAAACATTCAGTACTTC. The full variable domain, rest sourced from reference TRBV7-2 and TRBJ2-4, is GAGVSQSPSNKVTEKGKDVELRCDPISGHTALYWYRQSLGQGLEFLIYFQGNSAPDKSGLPSDRFSAERTGGSVSTLTIQRTQQEDSAVYLCASSVGTALAKNIQYFGAGTRLSVL.

V and J are TRBV4-2 and TRBJ2-7; 7 bases line up with TRBD1. V shed 3 bases, J shed 0 bases, and the junction held 11 bases outside the gene matches. The germline V gene has CDR1 LGHNA and CDR2 YNFKEQ. The CDR3 loop spans 17 amino acids. The CDR3 bases are TGTGCCAGCAGCCAGTTAACAGGGGTCCTTTCCTCCTACGAGCAGTACTTC. Translation: CASSQLTGVLSSYEQYF.

The rearrangement joins TRBV6-6 to TRBJ1-2, with D unclear. The CDR3 length is 14 residues. The V end lost 6 bases, the J end lost 2 bases, and 13 bases lay between the germline ends. CDR1 and CDR2 (germline): MNHNY, SVGAGI (reference sequence). The CDR3 DNA sequence: TGTGCCAGCAGCACGAGGGAGGCAAACTATGGCTACACCTTC. This gives the protein CASSTREANYGYTF.

This sequence joins TRBV4-3 and TRBJ1-2, with D tentatively TRBD1 (6 bases). The CDR3 is 15 amino acids. The V gene lost 0 bases and the J gene lost 3 bases, with 11 bases spanning the gap. Per germline, CDR1 LGHNA and CDR2 YSLEER. The CDR3 protein is CASSQDGGADYGYTF. In nucleotides, the CDR3 is TGCGCCAGCAGCCAAGATGGGGGGGCAGACTATGGCTACACCTTC.

The chain carries TRBV6-1 and TRBJ2-5; no clear D. The germline CDR1 and CDR2 sequences are MNHNS and SASEGT. The CDR3 runs to 14 residues. Trimming removed 9 bases from V and 3 bases from J, with 17 bases in between. CDR3 sequence: CASKARFLEETQYF. The CDR3 DNA follows: TGTGCCAGTAAGGCTAGGTTCCTGGAAGAGACCCAGTACTTC.

The J gene is TRBJ2-1, the V gene TRBV9; 9 nucleotides align to TRBD2. With V trimmed by 4 bases and J by 6 bases, 11 bases remained unmatched. The V gene's germline CDR1 is SGDLS and CDR2 YYNGEE. The CDR3 runs 16 residues. CDR3 in amino acids: CASSSPLAGGRNEQFF. The CDR3 DNA sequence: TGTGCCAGCAGCTCCCCTCTGGCGGGGGGGCGCAATGAGCAGTTCTTC.

This rearrangement joins TRBV7-9 to TRBJ1-4, with 7 bases identical to TRBD1. The CDR3 runs 14 residues. The V segment lost 11 bases and the J segment 6 bases; nucleotides outside the gene matches: 12. Germline V gene sequence: CDR1 SEHNR, CDR2 FQNEAQ (reference sequence). The CDR3 bases are TGTGCCTCCGGACAGGAGGCGTTGGATGAAAAACTGTTTTTT. Its translation is CASGQEALDEKLFF. The complete variable domain, with remaining parts taken from reference TRBV7-9 and TRBJ1-4, reads DTGVSQNPRHKITKRGQNVTFRCDPISEHNRLYWYRQTLGQGPEFLTYFQNEAQLEKSRLLSDRFSAERPKGSFSTLEIQRTEQGDSAMYLCASGQEALDEKLFFGSGTQLSVL.

Note on this clone: The same CDR3 also results from other DNA sequences found in this sample. V gene TRBV11-3 combines with J gene TRBJ1-6; D not certain. The CDR3 length is 13 residues. Germline V gene sequence: CDR1 SGHNT, CDR2 YENEEA. The V end lost 0 bases, the J end lost 6 bases, and 3 bases lay between the germline ends. The DNA of the CDR3 is TGTGCCAGCAGCTTAGACAGTAATTCACCCCTCCACTTT. This gives the protein CASSLDSNSPLHF.

The gene calls are TRBV5-6 and TRBJ2-2; 8 bases are shared with TRBD1. After removal of 2 bases from V and 5 bases from J, the junction contained 5 bases not matched to a gene. Germline lookup yields CDR1 SGHDT and CDR2 YYEEEE. This CDR3 is 15 amino acids long. CDR3 amino acids: CASSLGQGTTGELFF. The CDR3 DNA follows: TGTGCCAGCAGCTTAGGACAGGGCACAACCGGGGAGCTGTTTTTT.

The CDR3 region is CASSQRQGNEQYF. The CDR3 DNA is TGTGCCAGCAGCCAACGACAGGGGAACGAGCAGTACTTC. The chain is built from TRBV14 and TRBJ2-7; 8 bases fit TRBD1. This CDR3 contains 13 residues. From germline, CDR1 is SGHDN and CDR2 FVKESK. V shed 2 bases and J 5 bases; nucleotides not matched to a gene: 2.

CDR3 nucleotides: TGTGCCAGCAGCCCACAGGGGGCTTTCACCTACGAGCAGTACTTC. It codes for CASSPQGAFTYEQYF. The chain carries TRBV11-1 and TRBJ2-7; 9 nucleotides agree with TRBD1. This CDR3 is 15 amino acids long. V was pared by 5 bases and J by 2 bases, with 7 bases of the junction left unmatched. Germline V gene lookup returns CDR1 SGHAT and CDR2 FQDESV (reference sequence).

The chain combines TRBV30 with TRBJ1-6, with 7 bases lining up with TRBD1. J gave up 5 bases and V 0 bases, and 4 bases lay outside the gene matches. Germline values: CDR1 GTSNPN, CDR2 SVGIG (reference sequence). The CDR3 is 15 amino acids. The CDR3 loop is CAWSVPQGNNSPLHF. In DNA form, the CDR3 reads TGTGCCTGGAGTGTACCACAGGGGAATAATTCACCCCTCCACTTT.

The chain couples TRBV30 to TRBJ1-1; D gene unclear. The V gene lost 2 bases and the J gene lost 7 bases, with 11 bases spanning the gap. CDR1 is GTSNPN and CDR2 is SVGIG in the germline V gene (reference sequence). The CDR3 extends over 12 amino acids. The CDR3 DNA reads as TGTGCCTGGAGTCCGACCGGAGTTGAAGCTTTCTTT. Translation gives CAWSPTGVEAFF.

The chain links TRBV6-5 to TRBJ2-2; 8 positions match TRBD1. Trimming cost V 7 bases and J 6 bases; bases outside gene matches: 7. CDR1 is MNHEY, CDR2 SVGAGI, per germline. The CDR3 sequence is 14 residues long. The CDR3 nucleotides read TGTGCCAGCAAGAGAGACAGGGGTGCCGGGGAGCTGTTTTTT. Translation: CASKRDRGAGELFF.

The rearrangement joins TRBV9 to TRBJ2-7, with a possible D match to TRBD1 (6 bases). Trimming stripped 5 bases from V and 0 bases from J, with 15 bases between. Germline V gene sequence: CDR1 SGDLS, CDR2 YYNGEE. The CDR3 contains 15 residues. The CDR3 DNA reads TGTGCCAGCAGTCGAACAGGGCTCACCTCCTACGAGCAGTACTTC. Translation gives CASSRTGLTSYEQYF.

The V and J genes are TRBV18 and TRBJ2-7; 9 bases map to TRBD1. The CDR3 consists of 16 residues. The trim removed 4 bases at V and 3 bases at J, leaving 10 bases unmatched. Germline V lookup: CDR1 KGHSH, CDR2 LQKENI. The CDR3 region is CASSLVPGQGNYEQYF. In nucleotides, the CDR3 is TGTGCCAGCTCACTGGTCCCGGGACAGGGAAACTACGAGCAGTACTTC.

This chain joins TRBV11-2 and TRBJ1-5; D gene uncertain. Germline V CDR1 and CDR2: SGHAT, FQNNGV. V shed 2 bases and J shed 5 bases, with 4 bases lying between them. The length of the CDR3 is 12 residues. In DNA, the CDR3 is TGTGCCAGCAGCTTATCATATCAGCCCCAGCATTTT. It specifies CASSLSYQPQHF.

The genes are TRBV7-9 and TRBJ1-6, with a weak D call TRBD1 (5 bases). From germline, CDR1 is SEHNR and CDR2 FQNEAQ (reference sequence). The germline V and J ends were trimmed by 4 bases and 6 bases, with 10 bases remaining between them. CDR3 length: 14 amino acids. CDR3 in DNA: TGTGCCAGCAGCTCGCCAGGGCTTAATTCACCCCTCCACTTT. Its protein is CASSSPGLNSPLHF.